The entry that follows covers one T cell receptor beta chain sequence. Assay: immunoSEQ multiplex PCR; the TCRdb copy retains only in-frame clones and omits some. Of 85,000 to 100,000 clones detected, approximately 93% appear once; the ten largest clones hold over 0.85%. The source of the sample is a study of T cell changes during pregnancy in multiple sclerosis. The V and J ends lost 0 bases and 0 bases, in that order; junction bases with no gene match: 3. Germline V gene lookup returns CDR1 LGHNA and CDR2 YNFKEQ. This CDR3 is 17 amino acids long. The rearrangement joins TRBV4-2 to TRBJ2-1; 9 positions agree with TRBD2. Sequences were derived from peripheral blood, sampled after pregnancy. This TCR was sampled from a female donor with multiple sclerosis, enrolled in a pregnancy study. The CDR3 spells CASSQEAGGISYNEQFF. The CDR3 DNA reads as TGTGCCAGCAGCCAAGAGGCGGGAGGGATCTCCTACAATGAGCAGTTCTTC.